This T cell receptor (beta chain) was captured in a study of low-dose radiotherapy and immunotherapy resistance in tumors. About the research overall: Treatment of Cohort 1 consisted of 0.5 Gy per fraction every 2 weeks, adding up to 6.5 Gy. The regimen for patients comprised intravenous nivolumab 240 mg every two weeks plus intravenous ipilimumab 1 mg/kg every six weeks. At a dose of 200 mg/m2, intravenous cyclophosphamide was given every two weeks, one day before radiation and immunotherapy.

Primers targeting TRAV and TRBV primed first-strand cDNA, covering alpha and beta chains. TCR amplification ran approximately 22 PCR cycles using constant-region and V-primer adapter primers. A single record per CDR3 protein comes from TCRdb applying MiXCR to the reads. The table has around 100,000 distinct CDR3 sequences, about a fifth seen once. This clonotype was recorded only once. The CDR3 contains 13 residues. The ends were cut back, 4 bases at V and 8 bases at J, with 11 bases in the middle. Time point meaning: after trial treatment. Treatment reported: LDRT plus nivolumab, ipilimumab, low-dose cyclophosphamide and aspirin (RACIN trial).

This TCR derives from a male donor with prostate cancer. Source: PBMCs, taken after low-dose radiotherapy plus immunotherapy. V is TRBV12-3 or TRBV12-4 and J is TRBJ1-4, with D hard to call. CDR3 nucleotide sequence: TGTGCCAGCAGTTGGCAGTATTTGGAAAAACTGTTTTTT. It yields the protein CASSWQYLEKLFF.